Below, 27 T cell receptor beta chains from the same sample are listed, as sequenced in a study of blood T cell repertoires in COVID-19. Only in-frame clones appear in the TCRdb table, and some are missing; sequencing was by immunoSEQ multiplex PCR. The table has roughly 150,000 clones, around four fifths seen once. Sequenced sample: peripheral blood. The receptor set was obtained from a man between 60 and 75 years old who had recovered from COVID-19.

A few counts support this clone. The rearrangement links TRBV4-1 to TRBJ1-6; D unresolved. Trimming pared 5 bases from V and 9 bases from J, leaving 14 bases between. The CDR3 spans 14 residues. Germline V lookup: CDR1 MGHRA, CDR2 YSYEKL. Here the CDR3 reads CASSSLTEGSPLHF. CDR3 DNA: TGCGCCAGCAGCTCTCTTACGGAGGGTTCACCCCTCCACTTT.

The CDR3 is CASSIWDYLGAGELFF. The CDR3 DNA is TGTGCCAGTAGTATATGGGACTACCTGGGGGCCGGGGAGCTGTTTTTT. This chain joins TRBV19 and TRBJ2-2; 7 positions agree with TRBD2. This CDR3 spans 16 amino acids. Per the germline V gene, CDR1 is LNHDA and CDR2 is SQIVND (reference sequence). The trim removed 2 bases at V and 6 bases at J, leaving 9 bases unmatched.

The rearrangement uses TRBV19 and TRBJ2-7; no firm D call. V was trimmed by 8 bases and J by 7 bases, leaving 15 bases between them. CDR1 and CDR2 from the germline V gene are LNHDA and SQIVND (reference sequence). The CDR3 has 12 amino acids. CDR3 coding DNA: TGTGCCAGTCGGCCTTCCCTAGGAGAGCAGTACTTC. It is translated as CASRPSLGEQYF.

The V and J genes are TRBV27 and TRBJ2-3, with D tentatively TRBD2 (7 bases). Trimming stripped 5 bases from V and 1 base from J, with 22 bases between. Germline CDR1 and CDR2: MNHEY and SMNVEV (reference sequence). The CDR3 runs 18 residues. CDR3 sequence (DNA): TGTGCCAGCAGTGCCTTTTATGCACGGGGGGCCGGCACAGATACGCAGTATTTT. This gives the protein CASSAFYARGAGTDTQYF.

This chain links TRBV6-5 with TRBJ2-1, with TRBD2 identical over 11 bases. CDR1 MNHEY and CDR2 SVGAGI come from the germline V gene. CDR3 size: 14 residues. V lost 4 bases to trimming and J lost 5 bases; unmatched junction nucleotides: 1. The CDR3 loop reads CASSSSGGHNEQFF. CDR3 in DNA: TGTGCCAGCAGTTCTAGCGGGGGGCACAATGAGCAGTTCTTC.

V is TRBV11-2 and J is TRBJ2-2; TRBD1 agrees at 11 bases. The CDR3 spans 15 residues. Germline assignment: CDR1 SGHAT and CDR2 FQNNGV. Trimming removed 5 bases from V and 7 bases from J; junction bases left unmatched: 6. Here the CDR3 DNA reads TGTGCCAGCAGCCCGGGGACAGGGGGAGTCGGGGAGCTGTTTTTT. It encodes CASSPGTGGVGELFF.

This clone has just one count. The V gene is TRBV6-2 or TRBV6-3, the J gene TRBJ1-2; D uncertain. V was clipped by 6 bases and J by 3 bases, with 14 bases between them. Germline V lookup: CDR1 MNHEY, CDR2 SVGEGT. The CDR3 is 14 residues long. As DNA, the CDR3 is TGTGCCAGCAGCCTCCTCCGGGTAGACTATGGCTACACCTTC. Its protein product is CASSLLRVDYGYTF.

This chain joins TRBV6-5 and TRBJ1-2, with 9 bases fitting TRBD1. There are 14 residues in the CDR3. CDR1 and CDR2 (germline): MNHEY, SVGAGI. Trimming at V came to 7 bases and at J to 5 bases, leaving 8 bases not matched to a gene. The CDR3 spells CASNPDRGGYGYTF. CDR3 DNA: TGTGCCAGCAACCCGGACAGGGGAGGGTATGGCTACACCTTC.

This sequence joins TRBV11-2 and TRBJ2-1; 8 nucleotides align to TRBD2. CDR1 and CDR2 (germline): SGHAT, FQNNGV. The V gene end was trimmed by 2 bases and the J gene end by 4 bases; junction bases not matched to a gene: 4. The CDR3 contains 15 residues. The CDR3 spells CASSLLLADYNEQFF. The CDR3, as DNA: TGTGCCAGCAGCTTACTACTAGCGGATTACAATGAGCAGTTCTTC.

The genes are TRBV4-2 and TRBJ2-1; D is unclear. CDR3 size: 13 residues. Germline CDR1 LGHNA, CDR2 YNFKEQ. V lost 1 base and J lost 3, with 4 bases in between. CDR3 in DNA: TGTGCCAGCAGCCAAGGACTCTACAATGAGCAGTTCTTC. Its translation: CASSQGLYNEQFF.

The chain recombines TRBV27 with TRBJ2-1, with D perhaps matching TRBD1 (6 bases). V gave up 5 bases and J gave up 6 bases, with 14 bases separating them. CDR1 MNHEY and CDR2 SMNVEV come from the germline V gene (reference sequence). CDR3 length equals 14 residues. The CDR3 loop reads CASSNTGNSNEQFF. CDR3 DNA sequence: TGTGCCAGCAGTAATACAGGGAATAGCAATGAGCAGTTCTTC.

V gene TRBV2 combines with J gene TRBJ2-7; 7 bases agree with TRBD1. V was clipped by 6 bases and J by 6 bases; unmatched bases: 8. The CDR3 covers 13 residues. CDR1 is SNHLY, CDR2 FYNNEI, per germline. CDR3 sequence reads: CASSIGTASEQYF. The CDR3, as DNA: TGTGCCAGCAGCATTGGGACAGCCTCCGAGCAGTACTTC. The full variable domain, rest sourced from reference TRBV2 and TRBJ2-7, is EPEVTQTPSHQVTQMGQEVILRCVPISNHLYFYWYRQILGQKVEFLVSFYNNEISEKSEIFDDQFSVERPDGSNFTLKIRSTKLEDSAMYFCASSIGTASEQYFGPGTRLTVT.

The rearrangement links TRBV7-3 to TRBJ2-3; TRBD1 aligns across 10 bases. This CDR3 comprises 16 residues. The germline V gene encodes CDR1 SGHTA and CDR2 FQGTGA. V trimming: 2 bases; J trimming: 5 bases; junction bases outside the gene matches: 7. This chain's CDR3 is CASSLGWGQGRDTQYF. CDR3 nucleotides: TGTGCCAGCAGCTTAGGCTGGGGACAGGGGCGAGATACGCAGTATTTT.

This rearrangement joins TRBV7-2 to TRBJ1-2; D is possibly TRBD1 (6 bases). The CDR3 has 18 residues. In germline, CDR1 is SGHTA, CDR2 FQGNSA. The V end lost 0 bases, the J end lost 0 bases, and 17 bases lay between the germline ends. CDR3 residues: CASSLAPRGSGANYGYTF. The CDR3 bases are TGTGCCAGCAGCTTAGCCCCGAGGGGGTCCGGAGCTAACTATGGCTACACCTTC.

The chain uses TRBV7-9 and TRBJ1-6; 9 bases agree with TRBD1. After removal of 6 bases from V and 10 bases from J, the junction contained 7 bases not matched to a gene. The CDR3 totals 14 residues. Germline CDR1 SEHNR, CDR2 FQNEAQ (reference sequence). In DNA form, the CDR3 reads TGTGCCAGCAGTTCCGGGACAGGGTGGTCACCCCTCCACTTT. It yields the protein CASSSGTGWSPLHF.

The chain has TRBV30 and TRBJ1-5; 11 bases are a match to TRBD1. Germline V gene data show CDR1 as GTSNPN and CDR2 as SVGIG (reference sequence). The V and J ends lost 2 bases and 8 bases, in that order; junction bases with no gene match: 5. The length of the CDR3 is 14 residues. As DNA, the CDR3 is TGTGCCTGGAGTAGGGGACAGGGGGATGAGCCCCAGCATTTT. Protein sequence: CAWSRGQGDEPQHF.

This rearrangement joins TRBV15 to TRBJ2-2; the D gene is possibly TRBD1 (7 bases). V lost 8 bases and J 2 bases, leaving 15 bases between the germline ends. The germline gives CDR1 LNHNV, CDR2 YYDKDF (reference sequence). The CDR3 extends over 15 amino acids. CDR3 residues: CATWGGTDNTGELFF. CDR3 nucleotides: TGTGCCACCTGGGGCGGGACAGACAACACCGGGGAGCTGTTTTTT. Full variable domain (remainder filled in from reference TRBV15 and TRBJ2-2): DAMVIQNPRYQVTQFGKPVTLSCSQTLNHNVMYWYQQKSSQAPKLLFHYYDKDFNNEADTPDNFQSRRPNTSFCFLDIRSPGLGDTAMYLCATWGGTDNTGELFFGEGSRLTVL.

The CDR3 spells CASSDPTRDTQYF. The CDR3 coding sequence is TGTGCCAGCAGTGATCCTACTAGGGATACGCAGTATTTT. The chain employs TRBV6-2 or TRBV6-3 and TRBJ2-3; tentative D call: TRBD2 (5 bases). Looked up from germline, CDR1 is MNHEY and CDR2 is SVGEGT. The CDR3 covers 13 residues. The V end lost 5 bases, the J end lost 6 bases, and 12 bases lay between the germline ends.

The gene calls are TRBV28 and TRBJ2-7; TRBD2 aligns across 12 bases. Germline-derived CDR1 and CDR2 are MDHEN and SYDVKM. The CDR3 length is 16 residues. Trimming took 5 bases from V and 4 from J; bases not matched to a gene: 9. The CDR3 loop reads CASSPSLTSGSYEQYF. CDR3 bases: TGTGCCAGCAGTCCCTCTTTGACTAGCGGGAGTTACGAGCAGTACTTC.

This rearrangement joins TRBV6-5 to TRBJ2-7; TRBD1 is a possible D gene (6 bases). The CDR3 sequence is 15 residues long. V lost 6 bases and J lost 4, with 19 bases in between. CDR1 and CDR2 from the germline V gene are MNHEY and SVGAGI. As DNA, the CDR3 is TGTGCCAGCAGCACCTTCCCGAACAGGGCATACGAGCAGTACTTC. It specifies CASSTFPNRAYEQYF.

This clone was counted once. CDR3 amino acids: CASSVNSKNEQFF. DNA of the CDR3: TGTGCCAGCAGCGTGAACTCCAAGAATGAGCAGTTCTTC. V is TRBV9 and J is TRBJ2-1; no definite D call. Germline CDR1 reads SGDLS; CDR2 reads YYNGEE. This CDR3 region has 13 residues. Trimming removed 2 bases at V and 7 bases at J, with 10 bases between.

CDR3 residues: CASSPLRGADTQYF. The CDR3 DNA sequence: TGTGCCAGCAGTCCTTTGCGGGGGGCCGATACGCAGTATTTT. The chain employs TRBV28 and TRBJ2-3; TRBD2 matches at 8 bases. Germline CDR1 and CDR2: MDHEN and SYDVKM. The CDR3 spans 14 residues. V lost 5 bases and J lost 6; bases outside the gene matches: 7.

The V gene is TRBV7-2, the J gene TRBJ1-6; 11 bases align to TRBD1. The length of the CDR3 is 13 residues. Germline CDR1 reads SGHTA; CDR2 reads FQGNSA. Losses at the gene ends were 5 bases for V and 12 bases for J; bases not matched to a gene: 3. The CDR3 DNA reads TGTGCCAGCAGCACCGGGACAGGGGGACCCCTCCACTTT. Its protein product is CASSTGTGGPLHF.

The genes are TRBV6-2 or TRBV6-3 and TRBJ1-2, with D unclear. V was trimmed by 2 bases and J by 2 bases, leaving 12 bases between them. The CDR3 covers 15 residues. Per germline, CDR1 MNHEY and CDR2 SVGEGT. CDR3 in amino acids: CASSYPPGANYGYTF. The CDR3 DNA reads as TGTGCCAGCAGTTACCCCCCGGGAGCCAACTATGGCTACACCTTC.

The V and J genes are TRBV28 and TRBJ2-1, with 10 bases lining up with TRBD2. V gave up 5 bases and J gave up 12 bases; unmatched junction bases: 16. Germline values: CDR1 MDHEN, CDR2 SYDVKM. The CDR3 runs 16 residues. CDR3 region: CASSPTPTSGLVGQFF. The CDR3 DNA sequence: TGTGCCAGCAGTCCTACACCGACTAGCGGGTTGGTCGGGCAGTTCTTC.

This chain joins TRBV4-3 and TRBJ2-3; perhaps TRBD2 as D (5 bases). Germline CDR1 is LGHNA and CDR2 is YSLEER. The CDR3 sequence is 16 residues long. Trimming cost V 0 bases and J 0 bases, with 10 bases left between them. In nucleotides, the CDR3 is TGCGCCAGCAGCCAAGATGCTAGCCTAAGCACAGATACGCAGTATTTT. Translation gives CASSQDASLSTDTQYF.

This clone came up once. V is TRBV19 and J is TRBJ1-5, with a possible D match to TRBD1 (5 bases). From germline, CDR1 is LNHDA and CDR2 SQIVND (reference sequence). The CDR3 is 14 residues long. V lost 1 base to trimming and J lost 7 bases, with 11 bases between them. CDR3 in DNA: TGTGCCAGTAGTATAGGCAGGGATCAACAGCCCCAGCATTTT. Amino acid sequence: CASSIGRDQQPQHF.